The rows below give T cell receptor beta chains drawn from one sample of a study of T-cell reconstitution after alpha-beta-depleted transplantation in children. TCRdb ran MiXCR on the PCR reads and lists one entry per CDR3 protein. The table lists some 550,000 distinct CDR3 sequences, about a sixth of them singletons. The input for sequencing was PBMCs from the stem cell graft donor, taken from the stem cell graft. All receptors come from a human donor who donated a stem cell graft to a child with acute lymphoblastic leukemia. The CDR3 runs from the conserved cysteine through the conserved F or W. D genes are given only for firm matches. Clone sizes are given selectively: once, few, many, or a class where the clone is expanded.

clone_size	j_call	v_call	d_call	cdr3_nt	cdr3_aa
few	TRBJ2-7	TRBV27	TRBD1	TGTGCCAGCAGTCCGACAGGGCCGTTCTACGAGCAGTACTTC	CASSPTGPFYEQYF
few	TRBJ2-1	TRBV20-1	TRBD2	TGCAGTGCTAGAGATCGCGGGACTAGCGACAATGAGCAGTTCTTC	CSARDRGTSDNEQFF
few	TRBJ2-5	TRBV19	.	TGTGCCAGTACCCTGGGCAACCAAGAGACCCAGTACTTC	CASTLGNQETQYF
.	TRBJ2-3	TRBV7-3	.	TGTGCCAGCAGCTCCCTACCAGGCGGGCCTGGGCCCCCAGATACGCAGTATTTT	CASSSLPGGPGPPDTQYF
.	TRBJ2-7	TRBV11-2	.	TGTGCCAGCAGCTTAGAACGGGGGCGGGGAAACTCCTACGAGCAGTACTTC	CASSLERGRGNSYEQYF
few	TRBJ2-2	TRBV12-3/TRBV12-4	.	TGTGCCAGCAGCACTGGAGGTTTGGAGCTGTTTTTT	CASSTGGLELFF
.	TRBJ2-1	TRBV4-1	TRBD2	TGCGCCAGCAGCCAAGATGGAGGCGGGAGTAGTCCCTACAATGAGCAGTTCTTC	CASSQDGGGSSPYNEQFF
.	TRBJ2-7	TRBV15	.	TGTGCCACCAGCAGAGATCGAGGGGACGAGCAGTACTTC	CATSRDRGDEQYF
few	TRBJ2-2	TRBV27	.	TGTGCCAGCAGTTACGGAACCGTAATTTTTGCCGGGGAGCTGTTTTTT	CASSYGTVIFAGELFF
few	TRBJ1-6	TRBV6-5	.	TGTGCCAGCAGTTACTCAACAAATAATTCACCCCTCCACTTT	CASSYSTNNSPLHF
.	TRBJ1-1	TRBV4-2	.	TGTGCCAGCAGCCCACTAGGTAACGCTGAAGCTTTCTTT	CASSPLGNAEAFF
.	TRBJ2-3	TRBV5-6	.	TGTGCCAGCAGCTTTGGTAGCGGCTTAAGCACAGATACGCAGTATTTT	CASSFGSGLSTDTQYF
.	TRBJ2-1	TRBV28	.	TGTGCCAGCAGTTTAAGGGGCATGAGAAACAATGAGCAGTTCTTC	CASSLRGMRNNEQFF
.	TRBJ2-7	TRBV5-6	.	TGTGCCAGCAGCTTGGATGGCGGACCGGCCTACGAGCAGTACTTC	CASSLDGGPAYEQYF
.	TRBJ2-7	TRBV2	TRBD2	TGTGCCAGCAGTGAAACGCGACTGCGACTAGCGGGAAACGAGCAGTACTTC	CASSETRLRLAGNEQYF
.	TRBJ1-5	TRBV19	.	TGTGCCAGTAGTGGGAGGGCCAGTAGTGGCAATCAGCCCCAGCATTTT	CASSGRASSGNQPQHF
few	TRBJ2-7	TRBV27	.	TGTGCCAGCAGTTATCCAGGGAACTACGAGCAGTACTTC	CASSYPGNYEQYF
.	TRBJ1-6	TRBV20-1	.	TGCAGTGTCACTACGGGTTTTAATTCACCCCTCCACTTT	CSVTTGFNSPLHF
few	TRBJ2-1	TRBV4-1	.	TGCGCCAGCAGCCACGTCTTTCTGAATGAGCAGTTCTTC	CASSHVFLNEQFF
few	TRBJ2-7	TRBV6-5	.	TGTGCCAGCAGTTCCGGGGTAGGCTCCTACGAGCAGTACTTC	CASSSGVGSYEQYF
.	TRBJ2-4	TRBV12-3/TRBV12-4	.	TGTGCCAGCAGTTCGAAAGTCCGGGGAGCCATTCAGTACTTC	CASSSKVRGAIQYF
few	TRBJ2-5	TRBV7-9	.	TGTGCCAGCAGCTCCTTGACCCAGTACTTC	CASSSLTQYF
.	TRBJ2-1	TRBV28	TRBD2	TGTGCCAGCAGTCATCAGGGACTAGCGGAGCAGTTCTTC	CASSHQGLAEQFF
few	TRBJ2-2	TRBV12-3/TRBV12-4	.	TGTGCCAGCAGTGGAGGGGTTAGGTCGAACACCGGGGAGCTGTTTTTT	CASSGGVRSNTGELFF
few	TRBJ1-6	TRBV7-9	.	TGTGCCAGCAAGGGGGGAGTTAATTCACCCCTCCACTTT	CASKGGVNSPLHF
few	TRBJ2-2	TRBV29-1	.	TGCAGCGTTCGGGTTATAACGGTCACCGGGGAGCTGTTTTTT	CSVRVITVTGELFF
few	TRBJ1-2	TRBV5-1	.	TGCGCCAGCAGCTTGTCCAACAGAGACTATGGCTACACCTTC	CASSLSNRDYGYTF
.	TRBJ2-1	TRBV9	TRBD2	TGTGCCAGCAGCGGAGCGGGAGGGTTATACAATGAGCAGTTCTTC	CASSGAGGLYNEQFF
.	TRBJ1-2	TRBV29-1	TRBD1	TGCAGCGTTGAGTCCAGGGGGGACTATGGCTACACCTTC	CSVESRGDYGYTF
few	TRBJ1-3	TRBV20-1	.	TGCAGTGCTAGAGAGTTTCGACTCCGGGACACCCGATCTGGAAACACCATATATTTT	CSAREFRLRDTRSGNTIYF
.	TRBJ2-6	TRBV3-1	.	TGTGCCAGCAGCCAAGATGGGGCGGCAGCTGGGGCCAACGTCCTGACTTTC	CASSQDGAAAGANVLTF
few	TRBJ2-2	TRBV20-1	.	TGCAGTGCTGCTAAAAGGGTTGCCGGGGAGCTGTTTTTT	CSAAKRVAGELFF
few	TRBJ2-5	TRBV4-1	.	TGCGCCAGCAGCCAGGGGGTTTGGGAGACCCAGTACTTC	CASSQGVWETQYF
.	TRBJ2-7	TRBV7-8	.	TGTGCCAGCATTCAAACGTTCGTACGGAGGAACTCCTACGAGCAGTACTTC	CASIQTFVRRNSYEQYF
many	TRBJ2-5	TRBV7-9	.	TGTGCCAGCAGCTCTAGCCTCGGGGCCAAAGAGACCCAGTACTTC	CASSSSLGAKETQYF
few	TRBJ2-7	TRBV29-1	TRBD2	TGCAGCGTTGAAGATCCAGCGGGAAGGTCCTACGAGCAGTACTTC	CSVEDPAGRSYEQYF
.	TRBJ2-3	TRBV25-1	.	TGTGCCAGCAGTATACAGCAGCGCAGTATCACGCAGTATTTT	CASSIQQRSITQYF
few	TRBJ2-7	TRBV18	.	TGTGCCAGCTCACCATTGGACACGGGAGTGCAGTACTTC	CASSPLDTGVQYF
.	TRBJ1-1	TRBV12-3/TRBV12-4	.	TGTGCCAGCAGTTTATCGGCCTCTAAGGTCACTGAAGCTTTCTTT	CASSLSASKVTEAFF
few	TRBJ1-2	TRBV25-1	.	TGTGCCAGCAGTGAATCCCCCGATGCAGGAGGCTACACCTTC	CASSESPDAGGYTF
few	TRBJ2-1	TRBV7-7	.	TGTGCCAGCAGCTCCAACCCCTTATCATCCGAGCAGTTCTTC	CASSSNPLSSEQFF
few	TRBJ1-5	TRBV11-2	.	TGTGCCAGCAGCTTAGATGGAAAGAGCAACCAGCCCCAGCATTTT	CASSLDGKSNQPQHF
.	TRBJ2-3	TRBV12-3/TRBV12-4	TRBD2	TGTGCCAGCAGTTTAGCGGGACTAGCCCCAGATACGCAGTATTTT	CASSLAGLAPDTQYF
.	TRBJ2-1	TRBV6-5	.	TGTGCCAGCAGTTACGAACGCCCAAACAATGAGCAGTTCTTC	CASSYERPNNEQFF
few	TRBJ1-2	TRBV27	.	TGTGCCAGCAGTTTATCGAACCCCTCACCCTATGGCTACACCTTC	CASSLSNPSPYGYTF
few	TRBJ2-2	TRBV5-1	.	TGCGCCAGCAGCTGGGTCGGGGAGCTGTTTTTT	CASSWVGELFF
few	TRBJ1-1	TRBV6-5	TRBD1	TGTGCCAGCATTAAGACAGGGGGGTCTGAAGCTTTCTTT	CASIKTGGSEAFF
few	TRBJ2-2	TRBV29-1	TRBD2	TGCAGCGCACTGACTAGCGGGAGGATCGGGGAGCTGTTTTTT	CSALTSGRIGELFF
.	TRBJ1-6	TRBV7-9	.	TGTGCCAGCGGGGCGGGGGCAAGTTCACCCCTCCACTTT	CASGAGASSPLHF
.	TRBJ1-1	TRBV12-3/TRBV12-4	.	TGTGCCAGCAGTCCAGGGGAAGGGAACACTGAAGCTTTCTTT	CASSPGEGNTEAFF
.	TRBJ1-6	TRBV7-8	.	TGTGCCAGCAGCTTAGGAACAGCCTCCTATAATTCACCCCTCCACTTT	CASSLGTASYNSPLHF
few	TRBJ2-7	TRBV12-3/TRBV12-4	TRBD1	TGTGCCAGCAGTTTAAGGTGGGACAGGGGGCAAGGCGAGCAGTACTTC	CASSLRWDRGQGEQYF
.	TRBJ2-1	TRBV7-9	.	TGTGCCAGCAGCTCTAGTTCCTGGCAGTTCTTC	CASSSSSWQFF